These T cell receptor beta chains were read from a single sample in a study of OX40 agonist ivuxolimab in advanced cancers. TCRdb's copy holds only in-frame clones and misses some; the assay was immunoSEQ multiplex PCR. The sample holds about 98,000 clones, 80% to 90% seen once. Source: CD4+ or CD8+ T cells sorted from blood, taken in a trial of the OX40 agonist ivuxolimab. The source is an adult with an advanced solid tumor such as melanoma, head and neck, liver or kidney cancer. CDR3s include the opening cysteine and the closing phenylalanine or tryptophan. D genes are given only for firm matches. A clone size is listed for some rows: how often the clone was seen (once, few, many), or a class if it is expanded.

J gene,clone size,V gene,D gene,CDR3 DNA,CDR3 protein
TRBJ2-5,once,TRBV5-4,TRBD2,TGTGCCAGCAGCTTGCCAGCGGGAGGGGGGGAGACCCAGTACTTC,CASSLPAGGGETQYF
TRBJ1-2,NA,TRBV29-1,TRBD1,TGCAGCGTTGTGACAGGGGTTATGAATAACTATGGCTACACCTTC,CSVVTGVMNNYGYTF
TRBJ1-1,NA,TRBV18,NA,TGTGCCAGCTCACCGTCTGCTGGGGTAGAGACTGAAGCTTTCTTT,CASSPSAGVETEAFF
TRBJ2-7,NA,TRBV28,NA,TGTGCCAGCACTACCACCGGGGCGCTGTACGAGCAGTACTTC,CASTTTGALYEQYF
TRBJ1-1,once,TRBV5-4,TRBD1,TGTGCCAGCAGTTCACGACAGGGGGGAGAAGCTTTCTTT,CASSSRQGGEAFF
TRBJ1-1,NA,TRBV27,NA,TGTGCCAGCAGTCCACTACCTCCAGAGAACACTGAAGCTTTCTTT,CASSPLPPENTEAFF
TRBJ1-2,NA,TRBV30,TRBD1,TGTGCCTGGAGAGCGACAGGGAACTGGTATGGCTACACCTTC,CAWRATGNWYGYTF
TRBJ2-1,NA,TRBV7-2,TRBD2,TGTGCCAGCAGCCTGACACTAGCGGGAGGGAGGAATGAGCAGTTCTTC,CASSLTLAGGRNEQFF
TRBJ2-2,NA,TRBV5-1,NA,TGCGCCAGCAGCTTGAGTTGGGAGCACACCGGGGAGCTGTTTTTT,CASSLSWEHTGELFF
TRBJ2-7,NA,TRBV5-1,NA,TGCGCCAGCAGCCGGACCTCGGGGCCCTTCTACGAGCAGTACTTC,CASSRTSGPFYEQYF
TRBJ2-5,NA,TRBV29-1,NA,TGCAGCGTCGGAAGTGGGGTAGAGACCCAGTACTTC,CSVGSGVETQYF
TRBJ2-1,NA,TRBV29-1,NA,TGCAGCGTTGAACAGACTAGAGGTGGGGAGCAGTTCTTC,CSVEQTRGGEQFF
TRBJ2-5,once,TRBV6-6,TRBD2,TGTGCCAGCGCTCTCTGGGGGGGGGTTCAAGAGACCCAGTACTTC,CASALWGGVQETQYF
TRBJ2-2,NA,TRBV4-3,TRBD2,TGCGCCAGCAGCCAAGCCCCGGGACTAGCGAAAGGAGGGGAGCTGTTTTTT,CASSQAPGLAKGGELFF
TRBJ2-7,NA,TRBV5-1,NA,TGCGCCAGCAGCTTGAATAGTCTAGCCTCAAACGAGCAGTACTTC,CASSLNSLASNEQYF
TRBJ1-1,once,TRBV5-1,TRBD1,TGCGCCAGCAGCCGCGAGCAGGGGGGAGATACTGAAGCTTTCTTT,CASSREQGGDTEAFF
TRBJ2-1,NA,TRBV19,TRBD2,TGTGCCAGTAGTATAGGCGGGGCTAGCGGGAGATCTGAGCAGTTCTTC,CASSIGGASGRSEQFF
TRBJ2-3,NA,TRBV6-5,NA,TGTGCCAGCAGTCCCGCGGGCACAGATACGCAGTATTTT,CASSPAGTDTQYF
TRBJ2-1,NA,TRBV18,NA,TGTGCCAGCTCACCGGGCGGGCAGGTCTATGAGCAGTTCTTC,CASSPGGQVYEQFF
TRBJ1-1,NA,TRBV28,NA,TGTGCCAGCAGAGAGAACACTGAAGCTTTCTTT,CASRENTEAFF
TRBJ2-4,NA,TRBV30,NA,TGTGCCTGGAATAATGACATTCTAAGTGGAAACATTCAGTACTTC,CAWNNDILSGNIQYF
TRBJ1-1,NA,TRBV11-2,NA,TGTGCCAGCAGCTTACAGAACTCAGGGACTGAAGCTTTCTTT,CASSLQNSGTEAFF
TRBJ2-1,NA,TRBV5-1,NA,TGCGCCAGCAGCTTGGCCGGGGGAAAAGATTCGGGTGAGCAGTTCTTC,CASSLAGGKDSGEQFF
TRBJ2-2,once,TRBV29-1,TRBD2,TGCAGCGTGGAGACTAGCGCGAACACCGGGGAGCTGTTTTTT,CSVETSANTGELFF
TRBJ2-7,NA,TRBV11-1,NA,TGTGCCAGCAGCTTAAAACTAGTACGAGGGCCCCACGAGCAGTACTTC,CASSLKLVRGPHEQYF
TRBJ1-1,NA,TRBV5-6,NA,TGTGCCAGCAGCTTGGCGGCCAGTCTACTCCGGTGGGACACTGAAGCTTTCTTT,CASSLAASLLRWDTEAFF
TRBJ2-1,NA,TRBV5-1,TRBD2,TGCGCCAGCAGCCCTACTAGCGGGAGCTACAATGAGCAGTTCTTC,CASSPTSGSYNEQFF
TRBJ2-5,NA,TRBV7-2,TRBD2,TGTGCCAGCAGCTCTGGACTAGCGGGAAAGGAAACCCAGTACTTC,CASSSGLAGKETQYF
TRBJ1-5,NA,TRBV19,NA,TGTGCCAGTAGCATCATTGATAGCAATCAGCCCCAGCATTTT,CASSIIDSNQPQHF
TRBJ2-5,NA,TRBV25-1,NA,TGTGCCAGCAGTGAATATAGAGCCGGGGGCGAGACCCAGTACTTC,CASSEYRAGGETQYF
TRBJ1-4,NA,TRBV28,TRBD1,TGTGCCAGCAGTAAGGGACAGGGTAATGAAAAACTGTTTTTT,CASSKGQGNEKLFF
TRBJ1-1,NA,TRBV11-2,NA,TGTGCCAGCAGCCCAAATGGGGCTGGCGCTGAAGCTTTCTTT,CASSPNGAGAEAFF
TRBJ2-3,NA,TRBV30,NA,TGTGCCTGGCGCCCGATAGTAACAGATACGCAGTATTTT,CAWRPIVTDTQYF
TRBJ2-7,NA,TRBV7-9,NA,TGTGCCAGCAGCTTTGACATGAGCGGCTACGAGCAGTACTTC,CASSFDMSGYEQYF
TRBJ1-2,NA,TRBV5-4,NA,TGTGCCAGCAGCTATCAATGGGGCACGGGCTACACCTTC,CASSYQWGTGYTF
TRBJ1-1,NA,TRBV29-1,NA,TGCAGCGTTGGACGCACTGAAGCTTTCTTT,CSVGRTEAFF
TRBJ1-1,NA,TRBV28,NA,TGTGCCAGCACCTCGGGGGGCACAGGAGCAGCTTTCTTT,CASTSGGTGAAFF
TRBJ2-1,few,TRBV10-3,NA,TGTGCCATCAGTGGTCAGGGTGGTGGACATGAGCAGTTCTTC,CAISGQGGGHEQFF
TRBJ1-1,NA,TRBV10-3,NA,TGTGCCATCAGTGAGCTCGTGAACACTGAAGCTTTCTTT,CAISELVNTEAFF
TRBJ1-2,NA,TRBV19,TRBD1,TGTGCCAGTAGTCCTTCGGGACAGGGCTATGGCTACACCTTC,CASSPSGQGYGYTF
TRBJ2-2,NA,TRBV7-9,NA,TGTGCCAGCAGCGCCCCCGGGAGTCCGCACACCGGGGAGCTGTTTTTT,CASSAPGSPHTGELFF
TRBJ1-2,NA,TRBV18,NA,TGTGCCAGCTCACTAGGTCCAGGAGACTATGGCTACACCTTC,CASSLGPGDYGYTF
TRBJ2-2,NA,TRBV14,TRBD2,TGTGCCAGCAGCCACGGGACTAGTTATTTTGTCGGGGAGCTGTTTTTT,CASSHGTSYFVGELFF
TRBJ1-1,NA,TRBV28,NA,TGTGCCAGCAGTAAGAGACTGAGCACTGAAGCTTTCTTT,CASSKRLSTEAFF
TRBJ2-1,NA,TRBV5-1,NA,TGCGCCAGCAGCTTGGCCAGGGAGGTTGAGCAGTTCTTC,CASSLAREVEQFF
TRBJ2-5,NA,TRBV5-1,TRBD1,TGCGCCAGCAGCTTACAGGGGGCAGGAGAGACCCAGTACTTC,CASSLQGAGETQYF
TRBJ1-2,NA,TRBV6-5,NA,TGTGCCAGCAGTTACCAGAACAGCGGCGGCTACACCTTC,CASSYQNSGGYTF
TRBJ2-1,NA,TRBV28,NA,TGTGCCAGCAGTTTTGATCCTACCGGGTCTTCCTACAATGAGCAGTTCTTC,CASSFDPTGSSYNEQFF
TRBJ1-5,NA,TRBV7-2,NA,TGTGCCAGCAGCCCGGGGGCCCGCAATCAGCCCCAGCATTTT,CASSPGARNQPQHF
TRBJ2-2,NA,TRBV6-1,NA,TGTGCCACCAAGGCCCGGGACTTACCTTGGGGGGAGCTGTTTTTT,CATKARDLPWGELFF
TRBJ1-5,NA,TRBV2,TRBD1,TGTGCCAGCACTGATCTGACAGGGGGCAATCAGCCCCAGCATTTT,CASTDLTGGNQPQHF
TRBJ1-2,NA,TRBV28,NA,TGTGCCAGCCAAGCGGGGCAGCACTTTAACTATGGCTACACCTTC,CASQAGQHFNYGYTF
TRBJ2-3,NA,TRBV7-3,NA,TGTGCCAGCAGCTTAGGCCCCAGCCGAGATACGCAGTATTTT,CASSLGPSRDTQYF
TRBJ1-1,NA,TRBV7-9,NA,TGTGCCAGCAGAACCGACGGGGGGAACACTGAAGCTTTCTTT,CASRTDGGNTEAFF
TRBJ1-1,NA,TRBV6-5,TRBD1,TGTGCCAGCAGCCTTGACAGGGTAACTTTCTTT,CASSLDRVTFF
TRBJ2-1,NA,TRBV30,NA,TGTGCCTGGACGATCGGAGCCTACAATGAGCAGTTCTTC,CAWTIGAYNEQFF
TRBJ2-7,NA,TRBV11-2,TRBD2,TGTGCCAGCAGCTTAACACAGGGACTAGGCGAGCAGTACTTC,CASSLTQGLGEQYF
TRBJ2-7,NA,TRBV28,NA,TGTGCCAGCACAGACTCCTACGAGCAGTACTTC,CASTDSYEQYF